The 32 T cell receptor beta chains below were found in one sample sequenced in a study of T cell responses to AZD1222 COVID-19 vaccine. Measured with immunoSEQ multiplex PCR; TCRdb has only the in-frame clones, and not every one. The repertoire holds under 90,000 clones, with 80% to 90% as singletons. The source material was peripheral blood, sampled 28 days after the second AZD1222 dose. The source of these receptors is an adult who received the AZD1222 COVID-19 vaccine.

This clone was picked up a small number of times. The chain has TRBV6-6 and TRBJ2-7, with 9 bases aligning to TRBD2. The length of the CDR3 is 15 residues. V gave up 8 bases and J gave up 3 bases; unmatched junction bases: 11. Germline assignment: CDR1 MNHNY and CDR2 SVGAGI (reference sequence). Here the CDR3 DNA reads TGTGCCAGCTCCCCTGGGCTAGCGGGAATCTACGAGCAGTACTTC. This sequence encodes CASSPGLAGIYEQYF.

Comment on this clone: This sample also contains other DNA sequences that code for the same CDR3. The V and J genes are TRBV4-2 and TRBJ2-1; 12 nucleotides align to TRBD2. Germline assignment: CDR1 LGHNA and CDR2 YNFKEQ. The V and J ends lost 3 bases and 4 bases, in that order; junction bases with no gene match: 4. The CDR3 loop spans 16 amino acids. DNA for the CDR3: TGTGCCAGCAGCCAGAGGACTAGCGGGGCTTACAATGAGCAGTTCTTC. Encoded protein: CASSQRTSGAYNEQFF.

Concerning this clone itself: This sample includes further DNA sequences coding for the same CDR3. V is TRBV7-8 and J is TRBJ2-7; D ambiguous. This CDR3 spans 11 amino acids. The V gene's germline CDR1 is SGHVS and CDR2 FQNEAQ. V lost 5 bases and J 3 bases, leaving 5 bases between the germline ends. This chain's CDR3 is CASSPGYEQYF. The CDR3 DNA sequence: TGTGCCAGCAGCCCAGGCTACGAGCAGTACTTC.

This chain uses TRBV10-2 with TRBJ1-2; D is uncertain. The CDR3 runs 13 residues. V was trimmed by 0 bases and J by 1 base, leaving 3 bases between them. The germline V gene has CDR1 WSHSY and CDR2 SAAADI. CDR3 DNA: TGCGCCAGCAGTGAGTCCGTTAACTATGGCTACACCTTC. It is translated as CASSESVNYGYTF.

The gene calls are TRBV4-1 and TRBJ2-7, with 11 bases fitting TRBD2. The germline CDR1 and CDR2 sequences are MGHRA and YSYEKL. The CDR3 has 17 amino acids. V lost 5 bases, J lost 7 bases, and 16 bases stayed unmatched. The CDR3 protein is CASSIRTSGSTAKEQYF. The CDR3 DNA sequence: TGCGCCAGCAGCATCCGGACTAGCGGGTCCACAGCTAAAGAGCAGTACTTC.

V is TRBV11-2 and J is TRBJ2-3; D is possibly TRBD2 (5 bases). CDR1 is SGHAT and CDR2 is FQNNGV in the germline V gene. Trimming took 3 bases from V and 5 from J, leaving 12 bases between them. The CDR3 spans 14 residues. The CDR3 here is CASSFPGVGDTQYF. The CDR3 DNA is TGTGCCAGCAGCTTCCCCGGGGTCGGAGATACGCAGTATTTT.

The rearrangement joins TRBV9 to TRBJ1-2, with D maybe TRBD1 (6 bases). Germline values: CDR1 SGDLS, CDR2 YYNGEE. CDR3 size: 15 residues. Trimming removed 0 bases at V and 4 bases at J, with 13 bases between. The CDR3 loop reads CASSVGPTGFYGYTF. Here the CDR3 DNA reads TGTGCCAGCAGCGTAGGTCCTACAGGGTTCTATGGCTACACCTTC.

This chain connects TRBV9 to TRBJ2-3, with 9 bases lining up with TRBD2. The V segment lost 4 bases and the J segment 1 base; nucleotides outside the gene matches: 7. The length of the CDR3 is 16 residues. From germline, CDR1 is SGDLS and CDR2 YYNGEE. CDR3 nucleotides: TGTGCCAGCAGCTTCCTTCAGCGGGGGGGCACAGATACGCAGTATTTT. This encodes CASSFLQRGGTDTQYF.

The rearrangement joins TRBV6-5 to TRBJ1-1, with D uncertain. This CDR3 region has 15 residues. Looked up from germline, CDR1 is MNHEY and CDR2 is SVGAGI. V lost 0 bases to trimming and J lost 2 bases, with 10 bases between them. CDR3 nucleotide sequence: TGTGCCAGCAGTTACTCGACCTCGGCTAACACTGAAGCTTTCTTT. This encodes CASSYSTSANTEAFF.

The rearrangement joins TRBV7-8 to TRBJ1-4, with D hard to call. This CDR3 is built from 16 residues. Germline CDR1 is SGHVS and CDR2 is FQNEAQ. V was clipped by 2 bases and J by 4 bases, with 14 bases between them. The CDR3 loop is CASSLNSGQINEKLFF. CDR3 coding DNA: TGTGCCAGCAGCTTAAATTCGGGTCAAATTAATGAAAAACTGTTTTTT.

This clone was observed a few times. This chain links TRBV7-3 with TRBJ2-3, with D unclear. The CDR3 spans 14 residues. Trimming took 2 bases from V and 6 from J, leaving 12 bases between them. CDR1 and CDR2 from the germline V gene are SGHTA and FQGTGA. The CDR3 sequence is CASSLGITGDTQYF. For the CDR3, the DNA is TGTGCCAGCAGCTTAGGAATAACGGGTGATACGCAGTATTTT.

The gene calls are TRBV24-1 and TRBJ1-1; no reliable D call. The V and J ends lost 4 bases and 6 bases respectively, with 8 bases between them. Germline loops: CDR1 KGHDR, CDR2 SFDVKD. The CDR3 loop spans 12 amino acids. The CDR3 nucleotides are TGTGCCACCAGTGAGGGCGGTCCTGAAGCTTTCTTT. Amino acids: CATSEGGPEAFF.

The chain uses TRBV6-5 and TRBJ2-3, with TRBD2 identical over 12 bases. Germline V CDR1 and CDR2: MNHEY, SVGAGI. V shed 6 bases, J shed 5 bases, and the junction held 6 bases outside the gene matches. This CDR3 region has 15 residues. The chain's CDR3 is CASRGLAGRVDTQYF. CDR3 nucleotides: TGTGCCAGCAGAGGACTAGCGGGGCGTGTAGATACGCAGTATTTT.

CDR3 nucleotide sequence: TGTGCCAGCAGCGCACAGGGGTGGAATTCACCCCTCCACTTT. Translating it yields CASSAQGWNSPLHF. This rearrangement joins TRBV21-1 to TRBJ1-6; TRBD1 was called by the table and not checked on the DNA. TRBV21-1 is described as a pseudogene. The CDR3 consists of 14 residues.

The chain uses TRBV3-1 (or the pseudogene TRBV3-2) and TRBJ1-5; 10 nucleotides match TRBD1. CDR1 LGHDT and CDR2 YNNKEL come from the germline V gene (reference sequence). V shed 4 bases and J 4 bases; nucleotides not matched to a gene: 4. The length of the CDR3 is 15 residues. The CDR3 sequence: CASSPGTGVNQPQHF. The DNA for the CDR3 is TGTGCCAGCAGCCCCGGGACAGGGGTTAATCAGCCCCAGCATTTT.

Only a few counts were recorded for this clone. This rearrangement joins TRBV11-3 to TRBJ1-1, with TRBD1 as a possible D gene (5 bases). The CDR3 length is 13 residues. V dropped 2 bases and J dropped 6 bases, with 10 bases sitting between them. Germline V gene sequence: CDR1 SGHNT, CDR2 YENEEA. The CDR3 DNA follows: TGTGCCAGCAGCTTAATGAGAGGGGCTGAAGCTTTCTTT. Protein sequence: CASSLMRGAEAFF.

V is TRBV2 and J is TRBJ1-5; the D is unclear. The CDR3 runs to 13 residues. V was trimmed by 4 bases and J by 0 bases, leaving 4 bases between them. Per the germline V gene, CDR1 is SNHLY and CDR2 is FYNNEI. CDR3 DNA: TGTGCCAGCAGTGGGGGTAGCAATCAGCCCCAGCATTTT. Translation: CASSGGSNQPQHF.

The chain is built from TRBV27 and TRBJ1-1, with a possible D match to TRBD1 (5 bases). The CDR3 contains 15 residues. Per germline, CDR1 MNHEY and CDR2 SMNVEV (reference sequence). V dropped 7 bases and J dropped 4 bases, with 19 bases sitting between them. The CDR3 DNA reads TGTGCCAGCACCTTGACCTCGGGAGGGGTCACTGAAGCTTTCTTT. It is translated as CASTLTSGGVTEAFF.

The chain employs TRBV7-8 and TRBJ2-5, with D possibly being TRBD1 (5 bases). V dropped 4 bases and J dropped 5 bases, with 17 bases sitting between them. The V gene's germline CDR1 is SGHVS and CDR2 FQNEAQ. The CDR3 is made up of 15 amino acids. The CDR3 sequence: CASSSRTYLGETQYF. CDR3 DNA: TGTGCCAGCAGCTCTCGGACATATTTGGGGGAGACCCAGTACTTC.

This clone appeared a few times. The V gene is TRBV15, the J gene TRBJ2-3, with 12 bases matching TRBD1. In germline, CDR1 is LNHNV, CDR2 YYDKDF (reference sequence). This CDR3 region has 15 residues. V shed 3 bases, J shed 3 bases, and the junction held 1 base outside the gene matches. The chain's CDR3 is CATSRGQGATDTQYF. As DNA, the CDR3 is TGTGCCACCAGCAGGGGACAGGGGGCGACAGATACGCAGTATTTT.

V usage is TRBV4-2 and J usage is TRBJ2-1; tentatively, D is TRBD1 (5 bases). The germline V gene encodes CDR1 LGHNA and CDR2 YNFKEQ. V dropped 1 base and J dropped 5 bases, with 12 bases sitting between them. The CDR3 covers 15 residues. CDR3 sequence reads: CASSQVIVGHNEQFF. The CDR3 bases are TGTGCCAGCAGCCAAGTGATAGTGGGGCACAATGAGCAGTTCTTC.

CDR3 region: CASSLRRGRGQPQHF. The DNA for the CDR3 is TGTGCCAGCAGTTTACGCAGGGGGCGCGGTCAGCCCCAGCATTTT. The chain employs TRBV28 and TRBJ1-5; 8 bases are a match to TRBD1. CDR3 length equals 15 residues. Germline loops: CDR1 MDHEN, CDR2 SYDVKM. J gave up 6 bases and V 2 bases, and 6 bases lay outside the gene matches.

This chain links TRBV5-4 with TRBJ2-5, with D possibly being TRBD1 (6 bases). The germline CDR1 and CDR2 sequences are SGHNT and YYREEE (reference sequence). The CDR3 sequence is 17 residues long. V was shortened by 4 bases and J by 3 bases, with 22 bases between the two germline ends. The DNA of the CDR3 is TGTGCCAGCAGCGGGCGGACAGAACTTGATTTAAAAGAGACCCAGTACTTC. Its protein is CASSGRTELDLKETQYF.

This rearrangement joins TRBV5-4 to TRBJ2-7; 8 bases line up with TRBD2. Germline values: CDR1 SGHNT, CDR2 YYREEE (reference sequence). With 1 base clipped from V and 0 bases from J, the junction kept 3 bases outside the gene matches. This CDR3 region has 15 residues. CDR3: CASSLTSGSSYEQYF. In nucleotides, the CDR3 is TGTGCCAGCAGCTTGACTAGCGGAAGCTCCTACGAGCAGTACTTC.

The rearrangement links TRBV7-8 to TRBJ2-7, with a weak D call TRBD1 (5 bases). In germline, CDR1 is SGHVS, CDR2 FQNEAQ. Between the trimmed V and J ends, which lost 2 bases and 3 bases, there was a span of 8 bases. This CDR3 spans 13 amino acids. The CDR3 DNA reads TGTGCCAGCAGCTTAAATAGGGGCTACGAGCAGTACTTC. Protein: CASSLNRGYEQYF.

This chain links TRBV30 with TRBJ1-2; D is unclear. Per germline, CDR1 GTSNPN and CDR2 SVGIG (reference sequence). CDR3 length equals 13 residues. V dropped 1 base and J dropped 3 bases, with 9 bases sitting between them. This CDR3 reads CAWSERADYGYTF. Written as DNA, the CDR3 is TGTGCCTGGAGTGAGAGGGCAGACTATGGCTACACCTTC.

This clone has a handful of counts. DNA for the CDR3: TGTGCCAGCAGCTCTAGAGGAGGTAGCGGGGTCTCCTACGAGCAGTACTTC. This translates into CASSSRGGSGVSYEQYF. The chain joins TRBV7-2 to TRBJ2-7, with 8 bases identical to TRBD2. Unmatched junction bases numbered 11, after V lost 4 bases and J lost 0 bases. CDR3 length: 17 amino acids. The germline CDR1 and CDR2 sequences are SGHTA and FQGNSA.

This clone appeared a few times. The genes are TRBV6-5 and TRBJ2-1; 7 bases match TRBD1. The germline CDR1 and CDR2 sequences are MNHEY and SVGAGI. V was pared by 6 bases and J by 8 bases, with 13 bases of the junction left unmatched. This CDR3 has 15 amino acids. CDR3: CASSNRGTHSYEQFF. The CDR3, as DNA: TGTGCCAGCAGCAACAGGGGAACCCACTCCTATGAGCAGTTCTTC.

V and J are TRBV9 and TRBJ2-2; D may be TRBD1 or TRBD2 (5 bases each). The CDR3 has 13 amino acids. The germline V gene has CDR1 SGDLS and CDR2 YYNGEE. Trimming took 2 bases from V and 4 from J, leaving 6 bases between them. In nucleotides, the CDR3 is TGTGCCAGCAGCGTGGGACCCACCGGGGAGCTGTTTTTT. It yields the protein CASSVGPTGELFF. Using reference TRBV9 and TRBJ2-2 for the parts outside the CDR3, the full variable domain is DSGVTQTPKHLITATGQRVTLRCSPRSGDLSVYWYQQSLDQGLQFLIQYYNGEERAKGNILERFSAQQFPDLHSELNLSSLELGDSALYFCASSVGPTGELFFGEGSRLTVL.

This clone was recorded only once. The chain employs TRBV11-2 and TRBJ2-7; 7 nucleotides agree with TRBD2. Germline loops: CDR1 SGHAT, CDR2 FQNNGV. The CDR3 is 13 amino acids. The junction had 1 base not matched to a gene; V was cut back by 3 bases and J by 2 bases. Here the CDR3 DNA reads TGTGCCAGCAGCTTTGGGGGGGCCTACGAGCAGTACTTC. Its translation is CASSFGGAYEQYF.

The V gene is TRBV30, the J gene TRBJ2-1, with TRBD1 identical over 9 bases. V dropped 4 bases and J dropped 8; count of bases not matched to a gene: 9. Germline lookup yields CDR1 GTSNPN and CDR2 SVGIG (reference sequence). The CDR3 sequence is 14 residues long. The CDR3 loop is CAWKGDRVSDEQFF. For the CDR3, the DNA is TGTGCCTGGAAGGGGGACAGGGTTTCCGATGAGCAGTTCTTC.

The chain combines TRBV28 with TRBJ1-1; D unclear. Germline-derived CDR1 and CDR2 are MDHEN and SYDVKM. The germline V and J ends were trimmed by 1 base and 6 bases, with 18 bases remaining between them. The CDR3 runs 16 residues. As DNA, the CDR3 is TGTGCCAGCAGTTTATTGGGCCGCGGCTTTGAGGCTGAAGCTTTCTTT. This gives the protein CASSLLGRGFEAEAFF.